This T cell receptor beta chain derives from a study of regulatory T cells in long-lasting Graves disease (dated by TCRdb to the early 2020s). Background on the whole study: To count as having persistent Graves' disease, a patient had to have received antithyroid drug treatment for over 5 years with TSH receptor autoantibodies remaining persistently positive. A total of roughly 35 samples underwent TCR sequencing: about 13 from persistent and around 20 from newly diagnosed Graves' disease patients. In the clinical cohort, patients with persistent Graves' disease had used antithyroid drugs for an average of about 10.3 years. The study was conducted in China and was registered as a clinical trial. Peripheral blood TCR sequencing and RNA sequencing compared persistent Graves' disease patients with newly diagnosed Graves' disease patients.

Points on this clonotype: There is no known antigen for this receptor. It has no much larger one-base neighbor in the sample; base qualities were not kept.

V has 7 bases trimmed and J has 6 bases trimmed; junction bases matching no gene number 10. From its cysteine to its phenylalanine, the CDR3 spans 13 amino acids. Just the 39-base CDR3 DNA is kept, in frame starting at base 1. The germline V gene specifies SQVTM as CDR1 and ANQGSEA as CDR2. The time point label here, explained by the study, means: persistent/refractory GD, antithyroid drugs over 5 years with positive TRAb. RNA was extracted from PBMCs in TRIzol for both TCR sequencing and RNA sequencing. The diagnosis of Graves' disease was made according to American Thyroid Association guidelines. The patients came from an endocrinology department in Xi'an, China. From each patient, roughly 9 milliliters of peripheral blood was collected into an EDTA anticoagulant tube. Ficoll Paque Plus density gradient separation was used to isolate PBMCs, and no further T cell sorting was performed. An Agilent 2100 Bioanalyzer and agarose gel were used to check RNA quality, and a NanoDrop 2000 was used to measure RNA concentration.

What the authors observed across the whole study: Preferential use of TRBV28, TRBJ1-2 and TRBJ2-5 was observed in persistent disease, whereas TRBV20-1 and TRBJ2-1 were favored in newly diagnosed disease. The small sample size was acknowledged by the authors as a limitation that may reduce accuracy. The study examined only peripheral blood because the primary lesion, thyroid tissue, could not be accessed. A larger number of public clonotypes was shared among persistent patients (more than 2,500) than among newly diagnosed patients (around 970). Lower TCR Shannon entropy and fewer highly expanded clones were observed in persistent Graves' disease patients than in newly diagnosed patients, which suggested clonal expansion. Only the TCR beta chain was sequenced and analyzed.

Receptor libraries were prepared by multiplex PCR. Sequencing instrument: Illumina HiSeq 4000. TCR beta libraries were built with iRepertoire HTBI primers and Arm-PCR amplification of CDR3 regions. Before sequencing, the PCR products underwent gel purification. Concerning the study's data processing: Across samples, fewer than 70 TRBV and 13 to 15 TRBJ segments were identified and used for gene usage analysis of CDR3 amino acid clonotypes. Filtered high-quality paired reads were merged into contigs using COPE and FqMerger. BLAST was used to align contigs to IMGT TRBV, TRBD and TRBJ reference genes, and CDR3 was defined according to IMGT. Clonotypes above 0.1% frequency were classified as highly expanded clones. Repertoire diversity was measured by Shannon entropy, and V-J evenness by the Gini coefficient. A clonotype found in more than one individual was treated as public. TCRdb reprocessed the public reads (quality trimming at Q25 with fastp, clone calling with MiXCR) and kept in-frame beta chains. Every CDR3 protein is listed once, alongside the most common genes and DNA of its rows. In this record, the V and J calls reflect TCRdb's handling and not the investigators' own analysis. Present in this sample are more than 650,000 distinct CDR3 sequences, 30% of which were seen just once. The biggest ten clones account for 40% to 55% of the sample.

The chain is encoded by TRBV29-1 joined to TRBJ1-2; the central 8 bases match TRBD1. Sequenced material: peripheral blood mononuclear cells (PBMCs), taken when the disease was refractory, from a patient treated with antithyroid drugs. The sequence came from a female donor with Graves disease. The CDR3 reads CSATGGGIDGYTF. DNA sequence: TGCAGCGCTACAGGGGGGGGGATTGATGGCTACACCTTC.